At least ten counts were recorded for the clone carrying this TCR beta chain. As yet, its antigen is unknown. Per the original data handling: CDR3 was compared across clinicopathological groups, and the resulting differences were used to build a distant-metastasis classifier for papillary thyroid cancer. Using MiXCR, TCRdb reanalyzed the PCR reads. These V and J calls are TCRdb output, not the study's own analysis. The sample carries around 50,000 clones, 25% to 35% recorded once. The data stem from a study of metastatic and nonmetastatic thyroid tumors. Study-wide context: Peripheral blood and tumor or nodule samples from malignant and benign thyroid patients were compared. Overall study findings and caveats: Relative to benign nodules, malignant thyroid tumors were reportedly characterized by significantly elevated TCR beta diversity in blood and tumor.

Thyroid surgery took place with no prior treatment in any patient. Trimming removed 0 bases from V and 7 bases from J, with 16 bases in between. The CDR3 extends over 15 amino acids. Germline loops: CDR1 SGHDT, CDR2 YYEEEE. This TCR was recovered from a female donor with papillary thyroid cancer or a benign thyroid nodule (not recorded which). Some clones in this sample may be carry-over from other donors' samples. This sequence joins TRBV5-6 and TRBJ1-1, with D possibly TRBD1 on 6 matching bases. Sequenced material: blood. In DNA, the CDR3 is TGTGCCAGCAGCTTGGACAGGGATTTCGGCGGTGAAGCTTTCTTT. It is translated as CASSLDRDFGGEAFF.